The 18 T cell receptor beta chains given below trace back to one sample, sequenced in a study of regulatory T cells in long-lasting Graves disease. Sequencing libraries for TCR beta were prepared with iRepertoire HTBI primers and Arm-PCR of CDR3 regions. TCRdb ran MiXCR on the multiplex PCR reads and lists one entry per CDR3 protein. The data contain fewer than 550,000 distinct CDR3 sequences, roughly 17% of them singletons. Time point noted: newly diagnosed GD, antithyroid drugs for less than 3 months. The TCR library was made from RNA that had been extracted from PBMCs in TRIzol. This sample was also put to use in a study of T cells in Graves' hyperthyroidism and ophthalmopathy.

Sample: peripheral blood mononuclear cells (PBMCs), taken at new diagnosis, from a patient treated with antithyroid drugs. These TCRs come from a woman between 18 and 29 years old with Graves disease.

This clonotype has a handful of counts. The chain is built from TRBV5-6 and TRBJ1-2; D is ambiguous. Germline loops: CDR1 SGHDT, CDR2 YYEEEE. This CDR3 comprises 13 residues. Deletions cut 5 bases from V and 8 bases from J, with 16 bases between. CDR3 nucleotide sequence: TGTGCCAGCAGGTCGAAGTCTGGAGAAGGCTACACCTTC. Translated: CASRSKSGEGYTF.

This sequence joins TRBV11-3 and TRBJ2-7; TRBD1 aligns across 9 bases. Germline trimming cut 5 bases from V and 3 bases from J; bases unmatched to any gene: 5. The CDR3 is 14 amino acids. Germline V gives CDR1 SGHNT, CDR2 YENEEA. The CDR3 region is CASSRTGAHYEQYF. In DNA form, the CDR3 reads TGTGCCAGCAGCAGGACAGGGGCACACTACGAGCAGTACTTC. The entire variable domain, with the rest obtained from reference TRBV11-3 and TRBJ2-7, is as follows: EAGVVQSPRYKIIEKKQPVAFWCNPISGHNTLYWYLQNLGQGPELLIRYENEEAVDDSQLPKDRFSAERLKGVDSTLKIQPAELGDSAVYLCASSRTGAHYEQYFGPGTRLTVT.

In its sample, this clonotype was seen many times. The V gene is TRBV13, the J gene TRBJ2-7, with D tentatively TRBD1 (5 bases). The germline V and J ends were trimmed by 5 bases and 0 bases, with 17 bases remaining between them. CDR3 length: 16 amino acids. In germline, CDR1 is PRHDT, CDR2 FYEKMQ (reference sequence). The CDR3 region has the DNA TGTGCCAGCAGCCCCAGCCCCCGACAGATCTCCTACGAGCAGTACTTC. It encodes CASSPSPRQISYEQYF.

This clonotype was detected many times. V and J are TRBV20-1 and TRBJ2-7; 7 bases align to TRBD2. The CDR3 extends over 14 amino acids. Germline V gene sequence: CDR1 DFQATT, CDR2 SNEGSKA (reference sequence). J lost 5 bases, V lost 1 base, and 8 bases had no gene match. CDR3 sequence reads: CSARVSGIRHEQYF. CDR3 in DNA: TGCAGTGCTAGAGTAAGCGGGATTCGGCACGAGCAGTACTTC.

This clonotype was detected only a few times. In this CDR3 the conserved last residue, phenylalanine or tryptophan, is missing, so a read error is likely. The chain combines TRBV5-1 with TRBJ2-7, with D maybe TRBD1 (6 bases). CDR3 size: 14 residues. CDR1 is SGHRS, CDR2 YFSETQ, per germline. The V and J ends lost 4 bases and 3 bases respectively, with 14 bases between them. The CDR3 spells CASSARQDRYEQYL. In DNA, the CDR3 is TGCGCCAGCAGCGCTAGACAGGACCGCTACGAGCAGTACCTC.

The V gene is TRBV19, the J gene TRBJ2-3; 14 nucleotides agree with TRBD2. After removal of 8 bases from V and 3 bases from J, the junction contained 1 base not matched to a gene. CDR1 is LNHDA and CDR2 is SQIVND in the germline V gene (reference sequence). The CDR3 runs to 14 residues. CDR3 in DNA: TGTGCCAGTGGACTAGCGGGAGGAACAGATACGCAGTATTTT. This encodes CASGLAGGTDTQYF.

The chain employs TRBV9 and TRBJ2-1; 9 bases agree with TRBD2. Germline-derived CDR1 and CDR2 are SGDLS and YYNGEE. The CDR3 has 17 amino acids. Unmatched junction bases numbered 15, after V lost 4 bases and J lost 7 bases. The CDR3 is CASSTKQAGGPRNEQFF. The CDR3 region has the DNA TGTGCCAGCAGCACAAAACAGGCGGGAGGGCCGCGAAATGAGCAGTTCTTC. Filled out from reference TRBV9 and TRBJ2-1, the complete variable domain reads DSGVTQTPKHLITATGQRVTLRCSPRSGDLSVYWYQQSLDQGLQFLIQYYNGEERAKGNILERFSAQQFPDLHSELNLSSLELGDSALYFCASSTKQAGGPRNEQFFGPGTRLTVL.

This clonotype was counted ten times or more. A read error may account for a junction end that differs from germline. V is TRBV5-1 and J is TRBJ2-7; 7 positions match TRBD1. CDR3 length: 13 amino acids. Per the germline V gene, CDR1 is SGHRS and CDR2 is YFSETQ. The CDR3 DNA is TGTGCCAGCAGCTCGGGACAGACGTACGAGCAGTACTTC. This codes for CASSSGQTYEQYF.

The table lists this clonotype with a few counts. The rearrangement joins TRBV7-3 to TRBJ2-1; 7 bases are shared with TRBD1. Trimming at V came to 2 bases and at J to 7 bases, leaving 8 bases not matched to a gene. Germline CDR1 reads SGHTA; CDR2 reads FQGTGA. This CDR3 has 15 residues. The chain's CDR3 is CASSLDRVGRNEQFF. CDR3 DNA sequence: TGTGCCAGCAGCTTAGACAGGGTAGGAAGGAATGAGCAGTTCTTC.

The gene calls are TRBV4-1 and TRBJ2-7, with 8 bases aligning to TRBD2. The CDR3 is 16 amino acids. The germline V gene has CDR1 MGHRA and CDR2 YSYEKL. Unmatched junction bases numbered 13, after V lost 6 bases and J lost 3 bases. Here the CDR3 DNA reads TGCGCCAGCAGTCAAAACGCGGGGACTAGACTCTACGAGCAGTACTTC. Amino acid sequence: CASSQNAGTRLYEQYF.

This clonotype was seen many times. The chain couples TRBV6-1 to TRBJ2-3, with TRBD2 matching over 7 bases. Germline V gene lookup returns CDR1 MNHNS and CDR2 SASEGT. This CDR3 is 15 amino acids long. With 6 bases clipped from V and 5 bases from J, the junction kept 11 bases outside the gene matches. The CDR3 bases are TGTGCCAGCAGCAGAATTAGCGGGCTACAAGATACGCAGTATTTT. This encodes CASSRISGLQDTQYF.

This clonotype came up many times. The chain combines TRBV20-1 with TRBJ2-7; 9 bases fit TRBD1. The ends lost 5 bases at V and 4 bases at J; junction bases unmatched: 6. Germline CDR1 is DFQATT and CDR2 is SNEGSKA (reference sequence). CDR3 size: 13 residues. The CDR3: CSAWTGVRYEQYF. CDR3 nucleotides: TGCAGTGCTTGGACAGGGGTGCGGTACGAGCAGTACTTC.

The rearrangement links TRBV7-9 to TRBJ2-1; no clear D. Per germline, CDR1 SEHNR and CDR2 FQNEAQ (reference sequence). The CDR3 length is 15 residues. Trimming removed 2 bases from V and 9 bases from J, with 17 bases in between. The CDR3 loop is CASSLSVGPPGEQFF. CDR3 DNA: TGTGCCAGCAGCTTAAGTGTGGGCCCCCCTGGTGAGCAGTTCTTC. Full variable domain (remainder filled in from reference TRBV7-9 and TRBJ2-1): DTGVSQNPRHKITKRGQNVTFRCDPISEHNRLYWYRQTLGQGPEFLTYFQNEAQLEKSRLLSDRFSAERPKGSFSTLEIQRTEQGDSAMYLCASSLSVGPPGEQFFGPGTRLTVL.

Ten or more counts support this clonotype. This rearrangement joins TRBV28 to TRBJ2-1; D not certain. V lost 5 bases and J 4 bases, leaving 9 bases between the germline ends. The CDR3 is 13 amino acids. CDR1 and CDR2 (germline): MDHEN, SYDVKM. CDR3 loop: CASSPDAYNEQFF. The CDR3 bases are TGTGCCAGCAGTCCGGACGCTTACAATGAGCAGTTCTTC.

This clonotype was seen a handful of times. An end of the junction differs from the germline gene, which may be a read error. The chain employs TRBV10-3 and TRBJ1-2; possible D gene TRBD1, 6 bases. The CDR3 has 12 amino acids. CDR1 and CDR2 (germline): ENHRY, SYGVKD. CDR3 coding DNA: TGTGCCGTCAGTGAAACAGGGCATGGCTACACCTTC. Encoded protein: CAVSETGHGYTF.

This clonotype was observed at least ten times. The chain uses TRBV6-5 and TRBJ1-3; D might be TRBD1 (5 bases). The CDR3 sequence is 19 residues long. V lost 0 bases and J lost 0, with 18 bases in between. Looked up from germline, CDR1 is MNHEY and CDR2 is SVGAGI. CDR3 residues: CASSYSSAGRLSSGNTIYF. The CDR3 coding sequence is TGTGCCAGCAGTTACTCGAGTGCGGGACGGCTAAGCTCTGGAAACACCATATATTTT.

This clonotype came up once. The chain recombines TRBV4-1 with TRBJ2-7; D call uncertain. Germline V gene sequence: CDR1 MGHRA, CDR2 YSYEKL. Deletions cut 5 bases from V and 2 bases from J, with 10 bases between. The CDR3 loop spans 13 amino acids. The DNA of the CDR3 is TGCGCCAGCAGCACGACGAGCCCCTACGAGCAGTACTTC. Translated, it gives CASSTTSPYEQYF.

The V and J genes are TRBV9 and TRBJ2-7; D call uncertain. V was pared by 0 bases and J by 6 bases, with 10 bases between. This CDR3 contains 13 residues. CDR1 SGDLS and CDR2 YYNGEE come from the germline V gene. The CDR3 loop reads CASSVGFGGEQYF. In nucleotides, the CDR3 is TGTGCCAGCAGCGTAGGTTTTGGTGGCGAGCAGTACTTC.